This TCR beta chain stems from a study of T cell responses to AZD1222 COVID-19 vaccine. The CDR3 totals 15 residues. The germline gives CDR1 ENHRY, CDR2 SYGVKD. The J segment lost 0 bases and the V segment lost 4 bases, leaving 6 bases of the junction unmatched. Sequencing used immunoSEQ multiplex PCR; TCRdb keeps in-frame clones, though not all of them. The sample holds approximately 75,000 clones, about nine tenths seen once. Second-dose intervals near 4 or 12 weeks were combined. The origin of this receptor is an adult who received the AZD1222 COVID-19 vaccine. This rearrangement joins TRBV10-3 to TRBJ2-7, with TRBD2 matching 7 bases. The sample was peripheral blood, taken 28 days after the second AZD1222 dose. The CDR3 DNA follows: TGTGCCATCAGTGGGATAGCGGGTAACTCCTACGAGCAGTACTTC. This codes for CAISGIAGNSYEQYF.